A single sample is the source of the 3 T cell receptor beta chains below, sequenced in a study of CD8+ T cells in alopecia areata. The treatment denotes: oral pan-JAK inhibitor, 5-10 mg twice daily. Extracted from the samples, RNA was reverse transcribed into cDNA to serve as the sequencing template. Produced via immunoSEQ multiplex PCR; TCRdb's table is partial and in-frame only. The sample shows about 200,000 clones, about three fifths of them seen only once. Source: CD4+ T cells sorted from blood, taken at week 24, from a patient treated with tofacitinib. These receptors came from a human donor with alopecia areata.

This sequence joins TRBV30 and TRBJ1-5, with 7 bases identical to TRBD1. Germline V gives CDR1 GTSNPN, CDR2 SVGIG (reference sequence). The V segment lost 3 bases and the J segment 4 bases; nucleotides outside the gene matches: 0. This CDR3 region has 12 residues. CDR3 region: CAWRTGNQPQHF. CDR3 coding DNA: TGTGCCTGGAGGACAGGGAATCAGCCCCAGCATTTT.

The chain has TRBV2 and TRBJ1-6; D is uncertain. Germline loops: CDR1 SNHLY, CDR2 FYNNEI. The CDR3 contains 13 residues. V was clipped by 4 bases and J by 7 bases, with 8 bases between them. The CDR3, as DNA: TGTGCCAGCAGTGGCGACTTCAATTCACCCCTCCACTTT. Translated, it gives CASSGDFNSPLHF.

The rearrangement links TRBV25-1 to TRBJ2-7; a weak D match, TRBD2 (5 bases). The germline gives CDR1 MGHDK, CDR2 SYGVNS. V lost 5 bases, J lost 3 bases, and 17 bases lay in between. The CDR3 spans 15 residues. The CDR3 nucleotides are TGTGCCAGCAGTCAGACCGGGGTTCGGCACTACGAGCAGTACTTC. It specifies CASSQTGVRHYEQYF.